Sequencing of this T cell receptor (beta chain) was carried out in a study of CD8+CD57+ T cells in acquired aplastic anemia (dated 2018 in TCRdb). Study-level background: A mean of roughly 3.2 ug of DNA, ranging from about 0.17 to 30 ug, was extracted from sorted CD4+ and CD8+ cells. A CD8+CD57+ expansion meant a frequency higher than the mean frequency seen in healthy subjects. What the study reported, not specific to this receptor: Although 25 to 30 CD8+ CDR3 sequences were shared by patients and controls, these sequences appeared highly expressed in patients and within the immunodominant clones of patients. No significant difference in CD8+ Simpson's diversity was found between patients and healthy controls (P=0.060).

About this clonotype itself: Its antigen is currently not known. The missing conserved phenylalanine or tryptophan at the end of this CDR3 makes a read error likely. Because the CDR3's place on the DNA is in doubt, the DNA is left out and the CDR3 is given as listed by TCRdb.

The CDR3 has 8 amino acids, counting both end residues. CDR1 is given as ENHRY and CDR2 as SYGVKD, both from the germline V gene. Patients chosen for sequencing had shown expansion of CD8+CD57+ cells by flow cytometry. All patients had severe acquired aplastic anemia diagnosed by International Study of Aplastic Anemia and Agranulocytosis and Camitta criteria. No patient had received any therapy when blood was sampled. In the study, sorted CD4+ and CD8+ blood T cells from patients with severe aplastic anemia and from healthy subjects underwent deep sequencing of TCR repertoires. Patients were enrolled under clinicaltrials.gov protocols 00001620, 01623167, 00001397, 00071045, 00081523 and 00961064 in the USA. Ficoll-Paque density gradient centrifugation was used to isolate peripheral blood mononuclear cells. Before DNA extraction, CD4+ and CD8+ T cells were sorted by FACS or by magnetic beads. Genomic DNA was used as template for profiling of TCR beta VDJ combinations and CDR3 sequences. An Illumina HiSeq 2000 was used for TCR repertoire sequencing. The source study handled its data this way. TRBV/TRBJ rearrangement plots, CDR3 size and DJ length profiles, and Simpson's diversity index were used to evaluate the repertoires. Whichever DNA sequence was most abundant in the deep sequencing data was defined as the immunodominant clone. CDR3 amino acid sequences were screened for sharing across subjects and compared with published repertoires and the VDJdb database. TCRdb reworked the public reads: Q25 trimming with fastp, MiXCR clone assembly, productive beta chains retained. Each CDR3 protein appears once, grouped with its most common genes and DNA. V and J calls and clone size were set by TCRdb, not the authors. The sample contains about 180,000 distinct CDR3 sequences, nearly 50% of them found a single time. The ten largest clones take up roughly 13% of the sample.

Rearrangement joined TRBV10-3 to TRBJ2-5; TRBD1, the table's D call, lacks a check against the DNA. What was sequenced was sorted CD4+, CD8+, or CD8+CD57+ T cells (not recorded which) from PBMCs. The sequence was collected from a human donor with aplastic anemia. The CDR3 protein is CASSLGSP.